What follows is one TCR beta chain and its context. These data belong to a study of cytomegalovirus exposure and HLA in healthy donors. V shed 9 bases and J 5 bases; nucleotides not matched to a gene: 7. Germline V gives CDR1 SNHLY, CDR2 FYNNEI. The CDR3 totals 12 residues. The PCR used 60 Vbeta and 13 Jbeta primers. TCRdb's table, derived via immunoSEQ multiplex PCR, lists solely in-frame clones and lacks some. This table holds over 120,000 clones, 80% found once. Sequenced: PBMCs. The chain has TRBV2 and TRBJ2-7; 7 positions match TRBD1. This sequence originates from a man aged 35 to 55 in good health and CMV-seronegative. The CDR3 here is CASLLTGNEQYF. Written as DNA, the CDR3 is TGTGCCAGTCTGCTGACAGGGAACGAGCAGTACTTC.